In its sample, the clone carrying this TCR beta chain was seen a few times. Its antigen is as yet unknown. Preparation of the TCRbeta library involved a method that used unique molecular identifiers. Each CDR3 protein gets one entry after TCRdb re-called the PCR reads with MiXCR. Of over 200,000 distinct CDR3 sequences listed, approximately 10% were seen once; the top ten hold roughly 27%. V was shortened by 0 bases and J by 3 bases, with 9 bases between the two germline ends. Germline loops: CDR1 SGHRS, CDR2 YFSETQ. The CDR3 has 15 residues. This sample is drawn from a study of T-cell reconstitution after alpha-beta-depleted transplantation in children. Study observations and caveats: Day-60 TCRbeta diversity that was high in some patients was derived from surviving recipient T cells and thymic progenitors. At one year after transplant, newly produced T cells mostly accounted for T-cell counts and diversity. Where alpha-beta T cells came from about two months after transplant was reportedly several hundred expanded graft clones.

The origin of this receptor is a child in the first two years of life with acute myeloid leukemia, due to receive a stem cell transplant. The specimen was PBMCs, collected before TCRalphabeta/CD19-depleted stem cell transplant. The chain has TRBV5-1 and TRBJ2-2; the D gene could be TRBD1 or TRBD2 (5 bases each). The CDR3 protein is CASSLVGDHTGELFF. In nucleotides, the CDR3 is TGCGCCAGCAGCTTGGTGGGGGACCACACCGGGGAGCTGTTTTTT.